This T cell receptor (beta chain) stems from a study of T cell responses to AZD1222 COVID-19 vaccine (dated by TCRdb to 2020 to 2023). Regarding the complete study: A total of 230 or so trial participants underwent TCR sequencing, of whom some 210 received two doses of AZD1222 and about 26 received two doses of the MenACWY control vaccine. Trial participants were enrolled by age into subgroups of 18-55, 56-69 and 70-plus years, and about 150, 27 and 61 TCR-sequenced participants, respectively, were included in these subgroups.

The CDR3 regions of human TCRbeta chains were analyzed by immunosequencing. Concerning the study's data processing: TCRs in the repertoires were compared against a reference library of SARS-CoV-2-specific TCRs that had been generated with the MIRA antigen-specificity platform. Breadth was defined as the fraction of unique TCRs that were SARS-CoV-2-associated. Depth was defined as the fraction of total T cells that were SARS-CoV-2-associated. Using the MIRA data, every spike-specific TCR was mapped to the spike region that the TCR reacted to and assigned to either a CD4 or a CD8 class. Log10-transformed breadth and depth values were compared by one-way ANOVA with Sidak's multiple comparisons tests. The clones in this table, taken by TCRdb from immuneACCESS, are in-frame only. Not every clone is retained; where verified, under half of the shortfall comes from an unresolved V gene, and the cause of the rest is unknown. V, J and clone size derive from that table, while D and trimming were established from the DNA sequence. This sample has around 140,000 clones in its table, and approximately 91% of those were observed once. The biggest ten clones account for less than 1.3% of the sample.

Study-wide findings and limitations: In the small 56-69-year group, the increase in depth fell short of significance, most likely because of low power. Conclusions about previously exposed vaccinees are limited because only six or seven AZD1222 recipients were SARS-CoV-2 seropositive at baseline. Vaccine-associated CD4 TCRs spanned the whole spike protein, with dominant responses in regions 160-218 and 743-854. After two AZD1222 doses, spike-specific TCR breadth and depth were significantly higher than at day 0 and than in MenACWY recipients. Most participants were white British and females outnumbered males, and the authors suggested that clonal diversity may have been underestimated. Reportedly, almost half of the unique spike-specific TCRs recognized epitopes lying outside the regions that are mutated in the B.1.351 and B.1.1.7 variants. Because no samples from the day 14 peak response were available, repertoires could be characterized only after the peak T cell response.

A remark on this clone: The specificity of this receptor is unknown. The record has no base qualities; no much larger clone is one base away.

Reading the label with the study, this specimen's time point is: about 28 days (+/-7) after the second vaccine dose. Because spike-specific TCR depth and breadth did not differ between the two schedules, AZD1222 recipients who got a second dose at roughly 4 weeks were pooled with those who got a second dose at roughly 12 weeks. Samples from vaccinated people were obtained from the UK trials COV001 and COV002, which included a single-blind randomized controlled phase 2/3 trial of AZD1222 (ChAdOx1 nCoV-19) in healthy adults. Trial participant PBMC samples were collected at day 0 and day 28 after the second dose for TCRbeta chain sequencing. A distance of 10 bases separates the germline ends of V and J, which lose 1 base and 4 bases respectively. Including the terminal cysteine and phenylalanine, the CDR3 comprises 14 residues. The entry retains the CDR3 DNA only, 42 bases that are in frame from base 1. CDR1 and CDR2 (MGHDK, SYGVNS) derive from the germline V gene.

The sequencing used peripheral blood, collected 28 days after the second AZD1222 dose. The receptor comes from an adult who received the AZD1222 COVID-19 vaccine. This sequence uses TRBV25-1 and TRBJ1-1, with the identity of the D gene unclear. The DNA sequence reads TGTGCCAGCAGTGAATTTGGCGCCCTCACTGAAGCTTTCTTT. Translated, it reads CASSEFGALTEAFF.